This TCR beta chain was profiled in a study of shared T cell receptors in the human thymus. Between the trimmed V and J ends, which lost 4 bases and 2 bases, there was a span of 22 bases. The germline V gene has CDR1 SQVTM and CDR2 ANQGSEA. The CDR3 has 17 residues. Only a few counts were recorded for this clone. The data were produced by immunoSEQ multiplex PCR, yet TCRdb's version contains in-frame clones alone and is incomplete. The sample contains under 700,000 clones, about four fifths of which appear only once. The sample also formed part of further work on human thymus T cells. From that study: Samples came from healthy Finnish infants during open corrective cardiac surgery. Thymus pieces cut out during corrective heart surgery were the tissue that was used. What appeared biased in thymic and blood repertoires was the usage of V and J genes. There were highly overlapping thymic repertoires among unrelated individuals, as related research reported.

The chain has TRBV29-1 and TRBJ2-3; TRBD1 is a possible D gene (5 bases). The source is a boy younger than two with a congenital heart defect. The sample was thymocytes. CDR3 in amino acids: CSVVRADRSGYTDTQYF. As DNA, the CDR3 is TGCAGCGTTGTCCGGGCGGACCGCTCAGGGTACACAGATACGCAGTATTTT.